Listed below are T cell receptor beta chains from one sample, sequenced in a study of CD8 T cells in ankylosing spondylitis. TCRdb independently ran MiXCR on the 5' RACE reads; one entry per CDR3 protein. Among 130,000 or so distinct CDR3 sequences listed, about 6.5% were seen once. Sequencing was performed on blood, either unsorted or a sorted T cell fraction (not recorded which). The receptors shown here come from a male donor with ankylosing spondylitis or in good health (not recorded which). Each CDR3 is given with its conserved first and last residue. Each record gives: D gene, V gene, clone size, J gene, CDR3 protein, CDR3 DNA. D genes are given only for firm matches. Clone size is given for some rows only: seen once, a few or many times, or a class if the clone is expanded.

TRBD1,TRBV6-5,many,TRBJ1-5,CASSSHSGTGTNQPQHF,TGTGCCAGCAGTTCTCACTCCGGGACAGGGACCAATCAGCCCCAGCATTTT
-,TRBV6-1,many,TRBJ1-3,CASSRSSSGNTIYF,TGTGCCAGCAGCCGATCCAGCTCTGGAAACACCATATATTTT
-,TRBV5-1,many,TRBJ2-5,CASSLGQGLETQYF,TGCGCCAGCAGCTTGGGCCAGGGGTTGGAGACCCAGTACTTC
-,TRBV7-2,many,TRBJ2-5,CASSLMAQGGEETQYF,TGTGCCAGCAGCTTAATGGCGCAGGGTGGGGAAGAGACCCAGTACTTC
TRBD1,TRBV4-1,many,TRBJ2-3,CASRQQGASFRDTQYF,TGCGCCAGCAGACAACAGGGGGCTAGTTTCAGAGATACGCAGTATTTT
-,TRBV20-1,many,TRBJ2-2,CSASPARDTGELFF,TGCAGTGCTAGCCCAGCGCGAGACACCGGGGAGCTGTTTTTT
-,TRBV5-1,many,TRBJ2-7,CASSRSGAEQYF,TGCGCCAGCAGCCGATCAGGGGCCGAGCAGTACTTC
TRBD1,TRBV4-1,many,TRBJ2-5,CASSQGEGQGQETQYF,TGCGCCAGCAGCCAGGGAGAAGGACAGGGACAAGAGACCCAGTACTTC
TRBD2,TRBV2,many,TRBJ2-3,CASSGTSGRADTQYF,TGTGCCAGCAGTGGGACTAGCGGGAGGGCGGATACGCAGTATTTT
TRBD2,TRBV6-1,many,TRBJ2-2,CASNALAANTGELFF,TGTGCCAGCAACGCTCTAGCGGCGAACACCGGGGAGCTGTTTTTT
-,TRBV5-1,-,TRBJ2-7,CASMIGDEQYF,TGCGCCAGCATGATAGGGGACGAGCAGTACTTC
-,TRBV20-1,many,TRBJ1-1,CSARVIRGSTEAFF,TGCAGTGCTAGAGTTATAAGGGGCAGCACTGAAGCTTTCTTT
TRBD1,TRBV12-3/TRBV12-4,many,TRBJ2-5,CASTQGVGNQETQYF,TGTGCCAGCACCCAGGGGGTGGGGAACCAAGAGACCCAGTACTTC
-,TRBV12-3/TRBV12-4,many,TRBJ1-1,CASRSQQGYTEAFF,TGTGCCAGCAGGTCCCAACAAGGCTACACTGAAGCTTTCTTT
-,TRBV5-1,many,TRBJ1-1,CASSSTGTANTEAFF,TGCGCCAGCAGCTCGACCGGGACGGCGAACACTGAAGCTTTCTTT
-,TRBV5-1,many,TRBJ2-7,CASSFLDWTYEQYF,TGCGCCAGCAGCTTTCTGGACTGGACCTACGAGCAGTACTTC
-,TRBV5-1,many,TRBJ2-3,CASSFGTGTGGYF,-
-,TRBV15,many,TRBJ2-3,CATSRDLGPDTQYF,TGTGCCACCAGCAGAGATCTTGGTCCAGATACGCAGTATTTT
TRBD2,TRBV20-1,many,TRBJ2-1,CSARDSGGGAWHEQFF,TGCAGTGCTAGAGATTCCGGCGGGGGGGCCTGGCATGAGCAGTTCTTC
-,TRBV6-5,many,TRBJ2-7,CASSYTQGSYEQYF,TGTGCCAGCAGTTACACACAGGGCTCCTACGAGCAGTACTTC
TRBD2,TRBV20-1,many,TRBJ2-1,CSASGLAGINNEQFF,TGCAGTGCTTCTGGACTAGCGGGGATAAACAATGAGCAGTTCTTC
TRBD2,TRBV5-1,-,TRBJ2-5,CASSLISGKETQYF,TGCGCCAGCAGCTTGATTAGCGGGAAGGAGACCCAGTACTTC
TRBD2,TRBV5-1,many,TRBJ2-3,CASSAGAGESTDTQYF,TGCGCCAGCAGCGCTGGGGCGGGGGAAAGCACAGATACGCAGTATTTT
TRBD2,TRBV28,many,TRBJ2-1,CASRLSGTDYNEQFF,TGTGCCAGCAGGCTGAGCGGGACTGACTACAATGAGCAGTTCTTC
-,TRBV11-2,many,TRBJ2-2,CASSPRGGELFF,TGTGCCAGCAGCCCAAGGGGCGGGGAGCTGTTTTTT
-,TRBV20-1,few,TRBJ2-5,CSASGGGLETQYF,TGCAGTGCTAGCGGAGGAGGGTTAGAGACCCAGTACTTC